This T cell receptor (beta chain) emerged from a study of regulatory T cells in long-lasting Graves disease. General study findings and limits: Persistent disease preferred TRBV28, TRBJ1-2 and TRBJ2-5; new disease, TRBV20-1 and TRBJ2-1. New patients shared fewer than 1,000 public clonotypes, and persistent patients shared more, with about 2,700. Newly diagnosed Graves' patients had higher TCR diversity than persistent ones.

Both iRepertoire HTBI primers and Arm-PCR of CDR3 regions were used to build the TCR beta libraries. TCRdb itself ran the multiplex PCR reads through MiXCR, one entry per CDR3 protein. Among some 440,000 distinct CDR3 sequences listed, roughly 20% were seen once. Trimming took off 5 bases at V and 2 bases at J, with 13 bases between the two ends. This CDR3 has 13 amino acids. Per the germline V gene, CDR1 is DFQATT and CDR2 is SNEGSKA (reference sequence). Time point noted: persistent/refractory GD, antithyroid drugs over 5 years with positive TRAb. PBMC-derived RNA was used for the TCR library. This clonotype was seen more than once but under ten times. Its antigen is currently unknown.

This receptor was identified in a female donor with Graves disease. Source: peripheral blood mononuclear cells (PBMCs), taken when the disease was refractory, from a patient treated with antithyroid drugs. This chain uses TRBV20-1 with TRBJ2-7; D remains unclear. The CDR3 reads CSALRPSPYEQYF. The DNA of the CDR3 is TGCAGTGCTTTACGTCCGTCACCCTACGAGCAGTACTTC.